The clone carrying this T cell receptor (beta chain) was seen a handful of times. Antigen specificity is unknown. This record comes from a study of identical twins. Only healthy Caucasians were enrolled as donors. Germline loops: CDR1 MGHDK, CDR2 SYGVNS. The CDR3 loop spans 14 amino acids. The V end was cut by 9 bases, the J end by 0 bases, with 12 bases between. Study conclusions and caveats: Out-of-frame alpha sequences common to twins exhibited a surplus of low generation probability. High-abundance cord blood beta clonotypes had fewer insertions; memory repertoires showed none. Cross-sectional statistical analysis, not tracking of the same donors, underpinned the conclusions.

One entry per CDR3 protein, called by TCRdb with MiXCR from the 5' RACE reads. This sample has 450,000 or so distinct CDR3 sequences; around 20% occur once, and the top ten carry 10% to 15%. This TCR was sampled from a man aged 50-60 years in good health. The sample consisted of naive T cells sorted from blood. The gene calls are TRBV25-1 and TRBJ2-4; D may be TRBD1 (6 bases). In nucleotides, the CDR3 is TGTGCCAGGTCGGACAGCCTAGCCAAAAACATTCAGTACTTC. Residues: CARSDSLAKNIQYF.